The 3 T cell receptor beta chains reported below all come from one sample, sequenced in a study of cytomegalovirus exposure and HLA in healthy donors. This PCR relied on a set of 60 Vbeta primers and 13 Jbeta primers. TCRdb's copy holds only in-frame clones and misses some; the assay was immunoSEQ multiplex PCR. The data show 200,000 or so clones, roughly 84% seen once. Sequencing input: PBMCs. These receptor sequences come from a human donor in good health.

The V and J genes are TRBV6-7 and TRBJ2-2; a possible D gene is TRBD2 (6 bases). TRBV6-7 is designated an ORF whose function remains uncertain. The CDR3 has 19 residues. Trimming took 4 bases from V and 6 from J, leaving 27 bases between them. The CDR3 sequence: CASSSAPYGGVQIPGELFF. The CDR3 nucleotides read TGTGCCAGCAGTTCCGCACCCTACGGAGGGGTCCAGATTCCCGGGGAGCTGTTTTTT.

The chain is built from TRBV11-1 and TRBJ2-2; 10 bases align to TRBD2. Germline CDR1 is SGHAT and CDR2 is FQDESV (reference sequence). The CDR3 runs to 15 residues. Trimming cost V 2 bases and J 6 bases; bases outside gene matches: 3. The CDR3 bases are TGTGCCAGCAGCTTACTAGCGGGAGTCCCCGGGGAGCTGTTTTTT. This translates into CASSLLAGVPGELFF.

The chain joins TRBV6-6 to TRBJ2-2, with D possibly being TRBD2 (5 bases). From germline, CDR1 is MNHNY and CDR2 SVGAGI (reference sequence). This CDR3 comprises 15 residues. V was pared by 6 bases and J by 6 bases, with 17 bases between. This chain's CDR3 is CASRPTGKNSGELFF. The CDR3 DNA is TGTGCCAGCAGGCCCACGGGGAAAAACTCCGGGGAGCTGTTTTTT.